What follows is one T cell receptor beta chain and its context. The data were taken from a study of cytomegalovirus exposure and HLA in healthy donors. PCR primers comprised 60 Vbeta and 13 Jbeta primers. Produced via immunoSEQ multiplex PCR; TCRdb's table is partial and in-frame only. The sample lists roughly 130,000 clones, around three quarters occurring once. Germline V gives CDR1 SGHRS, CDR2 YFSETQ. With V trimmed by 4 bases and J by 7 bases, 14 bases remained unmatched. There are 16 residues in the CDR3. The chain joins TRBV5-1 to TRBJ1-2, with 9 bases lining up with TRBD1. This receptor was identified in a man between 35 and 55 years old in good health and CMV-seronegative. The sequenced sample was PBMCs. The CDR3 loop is CASSGVPGQGGSGYTF. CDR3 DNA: TGCGCCAGCAGCGGGGTCCCGGGACAGGGTGGCTCTGGCTACACCTTC.